This T cell receptor (beta chain) was captured by sequencing in a study of blood T cell repertoires in COVID-19. About the study: T cells, B-cell-depleted T cells, or PBMCs supplied cDNA or gDNA.

The repertoire was sequenced with immunoSEQ multiplex PCR; TCRdb's copy has only in-frame clones and lacks some. The data show some 250,000 clones, approximately 86% seen once. Source material: PBMCs or T cells enriched from blood (not recorded which). The clonotype comes from a woman between 35 and 50 years old with acute COVID-19.

The CDR3 region has the DNA TGTGCCAGCAGCCAAGACCCCCTAGGTCTTGCCCATTACGAGCAGTACTTC. Amino acid sequence: CASSQDPLGLAHYEQYF. The genes are TRBV3-1 (or the pseudogene TRBV3-2) and TRBJ2-7; D remains unclear. Trimming shortened V by 0 bases and J by 4 bases, and 19 bases separated the two germline ends. Germline CDR1 reads LGHDT; CDR2 reads YNNKEL (reference sequence). This CDR3 has 17 residues.